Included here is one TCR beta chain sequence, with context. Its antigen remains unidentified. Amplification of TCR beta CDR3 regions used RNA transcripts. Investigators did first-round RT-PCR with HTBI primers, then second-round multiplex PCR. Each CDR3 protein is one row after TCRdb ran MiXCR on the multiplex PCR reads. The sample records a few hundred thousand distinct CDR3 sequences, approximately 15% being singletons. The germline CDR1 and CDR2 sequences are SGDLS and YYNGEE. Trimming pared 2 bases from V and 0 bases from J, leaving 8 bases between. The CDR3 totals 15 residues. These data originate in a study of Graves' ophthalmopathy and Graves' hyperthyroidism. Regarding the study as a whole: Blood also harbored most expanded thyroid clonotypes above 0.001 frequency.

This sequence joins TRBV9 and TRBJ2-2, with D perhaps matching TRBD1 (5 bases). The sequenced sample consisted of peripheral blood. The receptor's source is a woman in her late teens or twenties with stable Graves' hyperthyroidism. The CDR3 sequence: CASSVSGPNTGELFF. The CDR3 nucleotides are TGTGCCAGCAGCGTGTCAGGGCCGAACACCGGGGAGCTGTTTTTT.